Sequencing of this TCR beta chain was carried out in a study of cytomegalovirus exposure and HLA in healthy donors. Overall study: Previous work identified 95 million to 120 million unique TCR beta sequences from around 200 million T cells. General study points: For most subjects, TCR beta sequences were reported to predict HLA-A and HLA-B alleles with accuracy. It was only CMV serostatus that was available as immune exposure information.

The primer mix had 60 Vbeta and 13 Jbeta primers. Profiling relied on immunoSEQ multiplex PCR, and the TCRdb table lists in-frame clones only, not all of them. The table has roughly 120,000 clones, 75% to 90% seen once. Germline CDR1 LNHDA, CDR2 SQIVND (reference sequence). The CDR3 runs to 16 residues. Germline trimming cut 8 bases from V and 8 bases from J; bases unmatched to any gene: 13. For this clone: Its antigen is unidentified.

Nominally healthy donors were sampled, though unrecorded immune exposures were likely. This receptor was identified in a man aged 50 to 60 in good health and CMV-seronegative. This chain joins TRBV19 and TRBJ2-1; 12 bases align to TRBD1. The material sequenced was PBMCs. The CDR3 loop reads CASCREMGTGGDEQFF. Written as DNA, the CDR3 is TGTGCCAGTTGCCGTGAAATGGGGACAGGGGGCGATGAGCAGTTCTTC.